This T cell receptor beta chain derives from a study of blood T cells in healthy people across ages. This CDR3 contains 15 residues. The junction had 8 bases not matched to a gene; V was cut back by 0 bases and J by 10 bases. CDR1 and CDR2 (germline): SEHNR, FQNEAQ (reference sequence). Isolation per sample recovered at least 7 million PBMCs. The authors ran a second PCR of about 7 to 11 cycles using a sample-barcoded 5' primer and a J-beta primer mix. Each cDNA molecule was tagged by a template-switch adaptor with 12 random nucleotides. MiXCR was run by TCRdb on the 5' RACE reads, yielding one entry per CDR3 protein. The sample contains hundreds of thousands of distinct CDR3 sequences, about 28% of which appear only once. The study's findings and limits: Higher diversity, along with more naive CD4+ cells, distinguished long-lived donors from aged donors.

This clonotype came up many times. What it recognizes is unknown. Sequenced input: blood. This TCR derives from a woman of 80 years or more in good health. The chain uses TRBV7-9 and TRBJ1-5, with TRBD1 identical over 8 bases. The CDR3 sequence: CASSLAAQGVGPQHF. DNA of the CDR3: TGTGCCAGCAGCTTAGCAGCACAGGGGGTTGGTCCCCAGCATTTT. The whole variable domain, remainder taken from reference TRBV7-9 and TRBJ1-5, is DTGVSQNPRHKITKRGQNVTFRCDPISEHNRLYWYRQTLGQGPEFLTYFQNEAQLEKSRLLSDRFSAERPKGSFSTLEIQRTEQGDSAMYLCASSLAAQGVGPQHFGDGTRLSIL.